Below are 6 T cell receptor beta chains sequenced from a single sample in a study of T cells after yellow fever vaccination. TCRdb re-derived calls from the 5' RACE reads in MiXCR, one entry per CDR3 protein. The sample comprises some 500,000 distinct CDR3 sequences, roughly 14% of which are singletons, and around 15% rests with the top ten. Specimen: PBMCs, collected on the day of the yellow fever booster vaccination. The receptors originated from a man aged 30-40 years who received the YFV17D yellow fever vaccine.

The gene calls are TRBV7-6 and TRBJ1-1; possibly TRBD1 for D (6 bases). The germline gives CDR1 SGHVS, CDR2 FNYEAQ. This CDR3 comprises 11 residues. The germline V and J ends were trimmed by 6 bases and 7 bases, with 9 bases remaining between them. The DNA of the CDR3 is TGTGCCAGCAGAACAGGGAATGAAGCTTTCTTT. This translates into CASRTGNEAFF.

This clonotype was found a few times. The chain joins TRBV7-9 to TRBJ2-2, with D perhaps being TRBD1 or TRBD2 (5 bases each). V was trimmed by 8 bases and J by 9 bases, leaving 13 bases between them. This CDR3 has 12 amino acids. Germline CDR1 and CDR2: SEHNR and FQNEAQ (reference sequence). CDR3 sequence: CASHSGTRELFF. The CDR3 DNA follows: TGTGCCAGCCACTCCGGGACCAGGGAGCTGTTTTTT.

This clonotype was seen ten or more times. The gene calls are TRBV12-3 or TRBV12-4 and TRBJ2-2, with TRBD2 matching over 10 bases. The CDR3 covers 15 residues. V shed 3 bases and J 3 bases; nucleotides not matched to a gene: 1. CDR3 protein: CASSLTSGYTGELFF. The CDR3 bases are TGTGCCAGCAGTTTGACTAGCGGGTACACCGGGGAGCTGTTTTTT.

The chain couples TRBV4-3 to TRBJ1-1; D gene uncertain. The CDR3 has 16 amino acids. V lost 1 base and J lost 0, with 12 bases in between. Germline-derived CDR1 and CDR2 are LGHNA and YSLEER. CDR3 in amino acids: CASSQGWGIMNTEAFF. The CDR3 DNA reads as TGCGCCAGCAGCCAAGGATGGGGAATTATGAACACTGAAGCTTTCTTT.

This clonotype was picked up a small number of times. V and J are TRBV19 and TRBJ1-5, with 9 bases fitting TRBD1. With V trimmed by 4 bases and J by 7 bases, 2 bases remained unmatched. This CDR3 is 13 amino acids long. Germline V gene sequence: CDR1 LNHDA, CDR2 SQIVND (reference sequence). DNA of the CDR3: TGTGCCAGTAGTAGGACAGGGGCGCAGCCCCAGCATTTT. The encoded protein is CASSRTGAQPQHF.

This clonotype was counted a few times. This sequence joins TRBV5-5 and TRBJ2-3, with 7 bases that match TRBD2. The germline CDR1 and CDR2 sequences are SGHKS and YYEKEE (reference sequence). The CDR3 contains 16 residues. V shed 2 bases and J 2 bases; nucleotides not matched to a gene: 8. In DNA form, the CDR3 reads TGTGCCAGCAGCTTTAGGTCTGCGGGAGACACAGATACGCAGTATTTT. Its translation is CASSFRSAGDTDTQYF.